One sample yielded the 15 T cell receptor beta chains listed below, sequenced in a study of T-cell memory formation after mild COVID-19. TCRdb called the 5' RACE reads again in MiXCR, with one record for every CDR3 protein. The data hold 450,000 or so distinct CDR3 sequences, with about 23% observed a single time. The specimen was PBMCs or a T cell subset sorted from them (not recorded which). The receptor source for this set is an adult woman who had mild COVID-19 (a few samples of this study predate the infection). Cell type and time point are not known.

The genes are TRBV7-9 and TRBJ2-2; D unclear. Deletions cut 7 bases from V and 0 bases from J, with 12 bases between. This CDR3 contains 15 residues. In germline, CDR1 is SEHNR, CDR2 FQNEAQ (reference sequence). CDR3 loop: CASTSPDTNTGELFF. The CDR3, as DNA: TGTGCCAGCACCTCACCCGATACGAACACCGGGGAGCTGTTTTTT. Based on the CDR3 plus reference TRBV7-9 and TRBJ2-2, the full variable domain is DTGVSQNPRHKITKRGQNVTFRCDPISEHNRLYWYRQTLGQGPEFLTYFQNEAQLEKSRLLSDRFSAERPKGSFSTLEIQRTEQGDSAMYLCASTSPDTNTGELFFGEGSRLTVL.

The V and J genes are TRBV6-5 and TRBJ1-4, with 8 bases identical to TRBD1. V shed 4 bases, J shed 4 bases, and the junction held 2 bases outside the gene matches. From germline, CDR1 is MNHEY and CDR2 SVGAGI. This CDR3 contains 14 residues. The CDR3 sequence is CASSWTGINEKLFF. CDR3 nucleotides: TGTGCCAGCAGTTGGACAGGGATTAATGAAAAACTGTTTTTT.

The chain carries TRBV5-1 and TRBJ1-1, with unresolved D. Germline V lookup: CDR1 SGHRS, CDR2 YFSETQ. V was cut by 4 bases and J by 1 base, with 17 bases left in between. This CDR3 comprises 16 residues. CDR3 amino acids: CASSMAKGWGNTEAFF. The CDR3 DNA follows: TGCGCCAGCAGCATGGCCAAGGGCTGGGGGAACACTGAAGCTTTCTTT.

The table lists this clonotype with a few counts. The CDR3 spells CASSLSGSRVTDTQYF. As DNA, the CDR3 is TGCGCCAGCAGCTTGAGTGGCTCGAGGGTCACAGATACGCAGTATTTT. V usage is TRBV5-1 and J usage is TRBJ2-3; D perhaps matches TRBD2 (5 bases). Germline V gene lookup returns CDR1 SGHRS and CDR2 YFSETQ. With 1 base removed from V and 2 bases from J, the gap between germline ends came to 14 bases. CDR3 size: 16 residues.

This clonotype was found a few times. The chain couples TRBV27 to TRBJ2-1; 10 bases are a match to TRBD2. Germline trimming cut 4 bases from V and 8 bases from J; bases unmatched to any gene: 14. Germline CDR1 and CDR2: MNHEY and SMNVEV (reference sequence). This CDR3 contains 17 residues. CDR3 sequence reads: CASSSIQLAGVRDEQFF. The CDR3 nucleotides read TGTGCCAGCAGTTCCATCCAGCTAGCGGGAGTAAGGGATGAGCAGTTCTTC.

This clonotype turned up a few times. The CDR3 is CASSTSGRTSGNTIYF. CDR3 nucleotide sequence: TGTGCCAGCAGCACCTCCGGCAGGACCTCTGGAAACACCATATATTTT. The rearrangement links TRBV7-2 to TRBJ1-3; D not certain. In germline, CDR1 is SGHTA, CDR2 FQGNSA. The CDR3 contains 16 residues. V was shortened by 5 bases and J by 0 bases, with 14 bases between the two germline ends. The whole variable domain, filled in from reference TRBV7-2 and TRBJ1-3, reads GAGVSQSPSNKVTEKGKDVELRCDPISGHTALYWYRQSLGQGLEFLIYFQGNSAPDKSGLPSDRFSAERTGGSVSTLTIQRTQQEDSAVYLCASSTSGRTSGNTIYFGEGSWLTVV.

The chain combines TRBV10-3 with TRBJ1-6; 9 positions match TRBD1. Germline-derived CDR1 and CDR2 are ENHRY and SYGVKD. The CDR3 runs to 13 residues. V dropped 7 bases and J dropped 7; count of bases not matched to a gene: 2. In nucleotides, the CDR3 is TGTGCCATCACGACAGGGGGGAATTCACCCCTCCACTTT. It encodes CAITTGGNSPLHF.

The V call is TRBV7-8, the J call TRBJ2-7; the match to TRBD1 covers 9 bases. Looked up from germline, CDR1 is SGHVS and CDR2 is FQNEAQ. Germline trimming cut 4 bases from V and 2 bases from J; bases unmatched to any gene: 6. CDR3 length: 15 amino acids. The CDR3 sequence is CASSSGQGITYEQYF. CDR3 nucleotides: TGTGCCAGCAGCTCCGGACAGGGGATTACCTACGAGCAGTACTTC.

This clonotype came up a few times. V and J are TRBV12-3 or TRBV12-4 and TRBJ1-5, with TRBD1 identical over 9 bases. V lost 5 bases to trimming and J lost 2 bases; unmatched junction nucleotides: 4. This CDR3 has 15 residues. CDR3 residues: CASSPDRGRNQPQHF. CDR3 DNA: TGTGCCAGCAGTCCGGACAGGGGACGCAATCAGCCCCAGCATTTT.

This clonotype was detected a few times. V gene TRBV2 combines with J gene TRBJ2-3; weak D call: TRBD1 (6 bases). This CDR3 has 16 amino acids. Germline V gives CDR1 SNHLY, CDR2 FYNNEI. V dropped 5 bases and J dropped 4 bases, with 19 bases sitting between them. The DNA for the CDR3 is TGTGCCAGCAGTTCCGGGACATACATGTTCGCAGATACGCAGTATTTT. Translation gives CASSSGTYMFADTQYF.

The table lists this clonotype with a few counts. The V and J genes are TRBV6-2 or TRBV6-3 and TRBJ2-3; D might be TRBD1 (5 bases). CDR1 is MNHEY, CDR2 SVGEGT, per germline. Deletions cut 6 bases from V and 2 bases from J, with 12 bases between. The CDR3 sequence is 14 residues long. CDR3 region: CASSLTEVTDTQYF. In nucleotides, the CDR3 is TGTGCCAGCAGCTTGACAGAAGTCACAGATACGCAGTATTTT.

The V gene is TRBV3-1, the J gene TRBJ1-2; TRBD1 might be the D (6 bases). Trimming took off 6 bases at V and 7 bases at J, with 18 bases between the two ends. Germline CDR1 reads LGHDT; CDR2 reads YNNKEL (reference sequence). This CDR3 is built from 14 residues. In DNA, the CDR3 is TGTGCCAGCAGTCCCTTTCCGGGGGCGGGTGGCTACACCTTC. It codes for CASSPFPGAGGYTF.

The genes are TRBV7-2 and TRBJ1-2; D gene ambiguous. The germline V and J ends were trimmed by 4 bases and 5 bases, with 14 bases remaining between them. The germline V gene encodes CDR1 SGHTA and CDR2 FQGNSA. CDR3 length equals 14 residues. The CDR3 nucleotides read TGTGCCAGCAGCTCCCCTACAGAACTATATGGCTACACCTTC. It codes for CASSSPTELYGYTF.

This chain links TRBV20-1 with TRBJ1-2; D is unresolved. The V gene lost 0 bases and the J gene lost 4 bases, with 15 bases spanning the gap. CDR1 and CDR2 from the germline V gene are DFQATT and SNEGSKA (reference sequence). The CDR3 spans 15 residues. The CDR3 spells CSARETALAGYGYTF. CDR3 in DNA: TGCAGTGCTAGAGAAACCGCTTTGGCTGGCTATGGCTACACCTTC.

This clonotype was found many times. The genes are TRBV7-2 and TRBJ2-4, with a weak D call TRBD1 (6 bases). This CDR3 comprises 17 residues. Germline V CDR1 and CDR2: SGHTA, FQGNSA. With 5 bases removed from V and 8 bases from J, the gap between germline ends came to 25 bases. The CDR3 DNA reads TGTGCCAGCAGCACAGATCCCCCGGGACATGAGGACGACATTCAGTACTTC. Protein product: CASSTDPPGHEDDIQYF.